This entry lists 30 T cell receptor beta chains sequenced from one sample in a study of T-cell reconstitution after alpha-beta-depleted transplantation in children. Preparation of the TCRbeta library used unique molecular identifiers. A single record per CDR3 protein comes from TCRdb applying MiXCR to the PCR reads. Here the sample spans approximately 97,000 distinct CDR3 sequences, 5% to 6% being singletons. The material sequenced was PBMCs, mostly from graft donor cells, taken 60 days after TCRalphabeta/CD19-depleted stem cell transplant. The receptors originated from a female patient under 10 years old who had a stem cell transplant for Fanconi anemia, so the T cells may come from the graft donor.

V usage is TRBV10-2 and J usage is TRBJ2-7; 8 bases map to TRBD1. Per the germline V gene, CDR1 is WSHSY and CDR2 is SAAADI. The CDR3 is 15 residues long. Trimming removed 1 base from V and 2 bases from J; junction bases left unmatched: 4. The CDR3 spells CASSEWQGATYEQYF. The CDR3 DNA reads as TGCGCCAGCAGTGAGTGGCAGGGGGCTACCTACGAGCAGTACTTC.

This chain uses TRBV28 with TRBJ2-5; possibly TRBD1 for D (6 bases). Trimming removed 4 bases from V and 13 bases from J, with 19 bases in between. Germline V lookup: CDR1 MDHEN, CDR2 SYDVKM. CDR3 length equals 13 residues. The CDR3, as DNA: TGTGCCAGCAGTTCCCCCAGGGGATCGACGGGGTACTTC. Encoded protein: CASSSPRGSTGYF.

This clonotype was counted between two and nine times. The chain uses TRBV4-1 and TRBJ2-1; D is possibly TRBD2 (5 bases). Germline V lookup: CDR1 MGHRA, CDR2 YSYEKL. V was cut by 6 bases and J by 8 bases, with 23 bases left in between. The CDR3 sequence is 16 residues long. The CDR3 reads CASRKAFAGGWDEQFF. DNA for the CDR3: TGCGCCAGCAGGAAGGCGTTCGCGGGCGGCTGGGATGAGCAGTTCTTC.

The V call is TRBV28, the J call TRBJ2-1; D is undetermined. Per the germline V gene, CDR1 is MDHEN and CDR2 is SYDVKM. Trimming took off 2 bases at V and 12 bases at J, with 11 bases between the two ends. This CDR3 is 12 amino acids long. DNA for the CDR3: TGTGCCAGCAGTTTAACCCGGGTCTGGCAGTTCTTC. Translation gives CASSLTRVWQFF.

This clonotype is deemed medium-sized. This chain links TRBV3-1 with TRBJ2-7; 7 nucleotides line up with TRBD1. Germline CDR1 and CDR2: LGHDT and YNNKEL (reference sequence). V was pared by 2 bases and J by 5 bases, with 6 bases of the junction left unmatched. The CDR3 is 14 residues long. As DNA, the CDR3 is TGTGCCAGCAGCCAACCCGGGACAGCTAACGAGCAGTACTTC. Translation gives CASSQPGTANEQYF.

This clonotype occurred a few times. CDR3 bases: TGTGCCAGCAGTCAACAGCCGGGTCCCCACGAGCAGTACTTC. Encoded protein: CASSQQPGPHEQYF. The chain employs TRBV2 and TRBJ2-7; D ambiguous. Germline V lookup: CDR1 SNHLY, CDR2 FYNNEI. The CDR3 runs 14 residues. Trimming shortened V by 5 bases and J by 5 bases, and 16 bases separated the two germline ends. Complete variable domain (other parts from reference TRBV2 and TRBJ2-7): EPEVTQTPSHQVTQMGQEVILRCVPISNHLYFYWYRQILGQKVEFLVSFYNNEISEKSEIFDDQFSVERPDGSNFTLKIRSTKLEDSAMYFCASSQQPGPHEQYFGPGTRLTVT.

This chain joins TRBV5-1 and TRBJ2-5; 10 bases are a match to TRBD1. CDR1 is SGHRS and CDR2 is YFSETQ in the germline V gene. The CDR3 is 15 residues long. With 1 base clipped from V and 2 bases from J, the junction kept 2 bases outside the gene matches. The CDR3 DNA reads TGCGCCAGCAGCTTGCCGGACAGGGGGCAAGAGACCCAGTACTTC. Amino acid sequence: CASSLPDRGQETQYF.

The table lists this clonotype with many counts. The gene calls are TRBV5-1 and TRBJ2-7, with TRBD1 identical over 7 bases. The J segment lost 9 bases and the V segment lost 3 bases, leaving 12 bases of the junction unmatched. The V gene's germline CDR1 is SGHRS and CDR2 YFSETQ. The CDR3 is 14 residues long. CDR3 region: CASSYGTVDEGQYF. CDR3 DNA sequence: TGCGCCAGCAGCTATGGGACAGTTGACGAAGGGCAGTACTTC.

This clonotype was observed a single time. At one end the junction does not follow the germline gene, possibly because of a read error. The gene calls are TRBV18 and TRBJ2-6, with D uncertain. This CDR3 contains 17 residues. The germline CDR1 and CDR2 sequences are KGHSH and LQKENI. The CDR3 loop is CATSPPTQQSGANVLTF. The DNA of the CDR3 is TGTGCCACCTCACCACCGACCCAACAGTCTGGGGCCAACGTCCTGACTTTC.

The sample holds many counts of this clonotype. V gene TRBV12-3 or TRBV12-4 combines with J gene TRBJ2-7; D is possibly TRBD1 or TRBD2 (5 bases each). Trimming took off 7 bases at V and 3 bases at J, with 13 bases between the two ends. This CDR3 comprises 13 residues. CDR3 sequence (DNA): TGTGCCAGCAACCCCGGGACCCGCTACGAGCAGTACTTC. Residues: CASNPGTRYEQYF.

This clonotype has at least ten counts. This chain connects TRBV12-3 or TRBV12-4 to TRBJ2-2, with unresolved D. This CDR3 contains 12 residues. V gave up 3 bases and J gave up 6 bases, with 5 bases separating them. CDR3 DNA: TGTGCCAGCAGTTTTGTATCCGGGGAGCTGTTTTTT. Translated: CASSFVSGELFF.

The chain links TRBV19 to TRBJ2-7, with D unresolved. Germline V gene lookup returns CDR1 LNHDA and CDR2 SQIVND (reference sequence). Trimming left V 3 bases short and J 2 bases short, with 20 bases between. The CDR3 contains 17 residues. The CDR3 DNA sequence: TGTGCCAGTAGTATCGGCCCTATAACGTCTCAGGCCTACGAGCAGTACTTC. Translating gives CASSIGPITSQAYEQYF. The entire variable domain, with the rest obtained from reference TRBV19 and TRBJ2-7, is as follows: DGGITQSPKYLFRKEGQNVTLSCEQNLNHDAMYWYRQDPGQGLRLIYYSQIVNDFQKGDIAEGYSVSREKKESFPLTVTSAQKNPTAFYLCASSIGPITSQAYEQYFGPGTRLTVT.

This clonotype was seen repeatedly, ten times or more. This sequence joins TRBV20-1 and TRBJ2-1; 9 nucleotides line up with TRBD2. The CDR3 loop spans 19 amino acids. The germline V gene has CDR1 DFQATT and CDR2 SNEGSKA (reference sequence). The ends lost 4 bases at V and 2 bases at J; junction bases unmatched: 18. The CDR3 DNA follows: TGCAGTGCTACTTTTCGAGCGGGGGGTCCCTCCTCGGCCTACAATGAGCAGTTCTTC. This codes for CSATFRAGGPSSAYNEQFF.

This clonotype has ten or more counts. This rearrangement joins TRBV29-1 to TRBJ2-2; D gene ambiguous. V was trimmed by 7 bases and J by 7 bases, leaving 10 bases between them. Germline CDR1 reads SQVTM; CDR2 reads ANQGSEA. The CDR3 is 11 amino acids. CDR3 loop: CSAVVIGELFF. Here the CDR3 DNA reads TGCAGCGCCGTAGTGATCGGGGAGCTGTTTTTT.

This clonotype has at least ten counts. The CDR3 DNA follows: TGTGCCAGCAGTGCTCTGGCGGGATGGGGGTATGAGCAGTTCTTC. It yields the protein CASSALAGWGYEQFF. The chain is built from TRBV12-3 or TRBV12-4 and TRBJ2-1; tentatively, D is TRBD2 (6 bases). V was cut by 5 bases and J by 8 bases, with 19 bases left in between. This CDR3 is built from 15 residues.

J is TRBJ2-5 and V is TRBV3-1; 11 positions match TRBD2. CDR1 and CDR2 from the germline V gene are LGHDT and YNNKEL (reference sequence). V dropped 3 bases and J dropped 1; count of bases not matched to a gene: 10. This CDR3 has 18 amino acids. CDR3 region: CASSQVDGLAGFQETQYF. CDR3 DNA sequence: TGTGCCAGCAGCCAGGTAGACGGACTAGCGGGCTTCCAAGAGACCCAGTACTTC.

On this clonotype itself: One junction end does not reproduce the germline sequence, and a read error may be involved. DNA of the CDR3: TGTGCCAGCTGTTTTGGGACTAGCGGGGGTCCGCTTTACAATGAGCAGTTCTTC. It translates to CASCFGTSGGPLYNEQFF. The rearrangement joins TRBV12-3 or TRBV12-4 to TRBJ2-1; 14 bases are shared with TRBD2. The CDR3 has 18 residues.

This clonotype was counted many times. The V gene is TRBV10-3, the J gene TRBJ2-3; TRBD2 aligns across 14 bases. In germline, CDR1 is ENHRY, CDR2 SYGVKD. Losses at the gene ends were 6 bases for V and 4 bases for J; bases not matched to a gene: 6. The CDR3 is made up of 16 amino acids. This CDR3 reads CAIRASGLAGADTQYF. The CDR3 DNA reads TGTGCCATCAGGGCCTCGGGACTAGCGGGGGCAGATACGCAGTATTTT.

This clonotype came up many times. The V call is TRBV5-1, the J call TRBJ1-1; 11 bases align to TRBD1. The CDR3 has 16 amino acids. V lost 1 base, J lost 5 bases, and 7 bases stayed unmatched. Germline V gives CDR1 SGHRS, CDR2 YFSETQ. CDR3 residues: CASSLNGGTGGTEAFF. DNA of the CDR3: TGCGCCAGCAGCTTGAATGGGGGGACAGGGGGTACTGAAGCTTTCTTT.

This clonotype has at least ten counts. The chain couples TRBV7-9 to TRBJ2-3, with 7 positions matching TRBD1. Per germline, CDR1 SEHNR and CDR2 FQNEAQ (reference sequence). V trimming: 5 bases; J trimming: 3 bases; junction bases outside the gene matches: 14. The CDR3 covers 17 residues. The CDR3 is CASSPLTGRGVTDTQYF. CDR3 coding DNA: TGTGCCAGCAGCCCATTGACAGGGAGAGGAGTAACAGATACGCAGTATTTT.

The table lists this clonotype with a few counts. V usage is TRBV5-6 and J usage is TRBJ2-5; 11 bases are shared with TRBD1. CDR3 length: 17 residues. The germline V gene encodes CDR1 SGHDT and CDR2 YYEEEE. The junction had 10 bases not matched to a gene; V was cut back by 4 bases and J by 2 bases. The CDR3 loop is CASSGAGQGGRQETQYF. For the CDR3, the DNA is TGTGCCAGCAGCGGAGCGGGACAGGGGGGGAGACAAGAGACCCAGTACTTC.

This clonotype was counted many times. The chain has TRBV5-1 and TRBJ2-2; D might be TRBD2 (6 bases). Germline V gives CDR1 SGHRS, CDR2 YFSETQ. This CDR3 is 16 amino acids long. V dropped 0 bases and J dropped 0 bases, with 9 bases sitting between them. The CDR3 sequence is CASSLVGGSNTGELFF. The CDR3, as DNA: TGCGCCAGCAGCTTGGTCGGGGGATCGAACACCGGGGAGCTGTTTTTT.

This clonotype turned up a few times. The chain uses TRBV19 and TRBJ2-7; the D is unclear. The CDR3 runs 15 residues. Per the germline V gene, CDR1 is LNHDA and CDR2 is SQIVND (reference sequence). Trimming took 5 bases from V and 3 from J, leaving 17 bases between them. CDR3 bases: TGTGCCAGTAGTTTCAACCCCGCCCGGTTCTACGAGCAGTACTTC. It specifies CASSFNPARFYEQYF. The full variable domain, its missing parts supplied by reference TRBV19 and TRBJ2-7, is DGGITQSPKYLFRKEGQNVTLSCEQNLNHDAMYWYRQDPGQGLRLIYYSQIVNDFQKGDIAEGYSVSREKKESFPLTVTSAQKNPTAFYLCASSFNPARFYEQYFGPGTRLTVT.

With regard to this clonotype: The junction differs from germline at one of its ends, possibly a read error. The chain links TRBV28 to TRBJ1-1, with no clear D. The CDR3 spans 16 residues. Per germline, CDR1 MDHEN and CDR2 SYDVKM. The CDR3 reads CASSLPYSRVKTEAFF. The CDR3 DNA reads as TGTGCCAGCAGTTTACCTTACAGTAGGGTGAAAACTGAAGCTTTCTTT.

V is TRBV28 and J is TRBJ1-3; no definite D call. Germline V CDR1 and CDR2: MDHEN, SYDVKM. V was clipped by 0 bases and J by 5 bases, with 8 bases between them. This CDR3 region has 14 residues. The CDR3 nucleotides are TGTGCCAGCAGTTTATGGGACGGACGAAACACCATATATTTT. Its protein is CASSLWDGRNTIYF.

This clonotype came up a few times. V is TRBV25-1 and J is TRBJ2-5, with 8 bases fitting TRBD2. The CDR3 runs to 15 residues. V dropped 4 bases and J dropped 2; count of bases not matched to a gene: 6. Germline values: CDR1 MGHDK, CDR2 SYGVNS. The CDR3 sequence: CASSAPGGLQETQYF. As DNA, the CDR3 is TGTGCCAGCAGTGCCCCGGGGGGGCTTCAAGAGACCCAGTACTTC.

This clonotype was recorded at least ten times. The V and J genes are TRBV9 and TRBJ2-1; 13 bases line up with TRBD2. The germline V gene encodes CDR1 SGDLS and CDR2 YYNGEE. The CDR3 is 17 amino acids. V was clipped by 3 bases and J by 4 bases; unmatched bases: 7. In DNA, the CDR3 is TGTGCCAGCAGCGAGGGACTAGCGGGGACGAAATACAATGAGCAGTTCTTC. Residues: CASSEGLAGTKYNEQFF.

This clonotype was seen at least ten times. V gene TRBV7-8 combines with J gene TRBJ2-7; D gene ambiguous. The CDR3 spans 14 residues. Trimming left V 1 base short and J 0 bases short, with 7 bases between. Germline lookup yields CDR1 SGHVS and CDR2 FQNEAQ. CDR3 coding DNA: TGTGCCAGCAGCTTAGGGTACAGCTCCTACGAGCAGTACTTC. It encodes CASSLGYSSYEQYF. Drawing the rest from reference TRBV7-8 and TRBJ2-7, the complete variable domain is GAGVSQSPRYKVAKRGQDVALRCDPISGHVSLFWYQQALGQGPEFLTYFQNEAQLDKSGLPSDRFFAERPEGSVSTLKIQRTQQEDSAVYLCASSLGYSSYEQYFGPGTRLTVT.

The CDR3 DNA is TGTGCCAGCTCACCTTTAGACAGGGCGAACTATGAGCAGTTCTTC. The encoded protein is CASSPLDRANYEQFF. The V and J genes are TRBV18 and TRBJ2-1; TRBD1 aligns across 7 bases. In germline, CDR1 is KGHSH, CDR2 LQKENI. The J segment lost 8 bases and the V segment lost 3 bases, leaving 10 bases of the junction unmatched. This CDR3 has 15 residues.

This clonotype was seen only a few times. The chain couples TRBV4-2 to TRBJ1-1, with D possibly being TRBD1 (6 bases). Germline-derived CDR1 and CDR2 are LGHNA and YNFKEQ. The V and J ends lost 4 bases and 1 base respectively, with 16 bases between them. The CDR3 extends over 16 amino acids. CDR3: CASSPLELTGNTEAFF. The CDR3 DNA reads as TGTGCCAGCAGCCCCTTAGAATTGACAGGGAACACTGAAGCTTTCTTT.